A selection of T cell receptor beta chains follows, all from one sample in a study of T cell responses to AZD1222 COVID-19 vaccine. Method: immunoSEQ multiplex PCR; TCRdb's copy keeps in-frame clones and lacks some. The sample yields 95,000 to 150,000 clones, approximately 85% seen once. Material: peripheral blood, obtained 28 days after the second AZD1222 dose. These receptors were obtained from an adult who received the AZD1222 COVID-19 vaccine. The CDR3 runs from the conserved cysteine through the conserved F or W. Fields, in order: D gene, J gene, clone size, V gene, CDR3 DNA, CDR3 protein. A D gene is named only where the DNA matches it firmly. Only some rows state a clone size, as once, few, many or a class for expanded clones.

D: TRBD1
J: TRBJ2-3
size: .
V: TRBV11-3
DNA: TGTGCCAGCAGCTTAGGGGGACAGGGGGTTGGCACAGATACGCAGTATTTT
CDR3: CASSLGGQGVGTDTQYF

D: .
J: TRBJ1-2
size: .
V: TRBV5-4
DNA: TGTGCCAGCAGCTCCCCGGACCTGCGGGGCGGCTACACCTTC
CDR3: CASSSPDLRGGYTF

D: .
J: TRBJ2-7
size: few
V: TRBV12-5
DNA: TGTGCTAGTGGTTTCTGGGAGACGGGCGAGCAGTACTTC
CDR3: CASGFWETGEQYF

D: TRBD1
J: TRBJ2-7
size: .
V: TRBV19
DNA: TGTGCCAGTACTAATCCCGGGACAGGAGTCTACGAGCAGTACTTC
CDR3: CASTNPGTGVYEQYF

D: .
J: TRBJ2-3
size: .
V: TRBV12-3/TRBV12-4
DNA: TGTGCCAGCAGTCTTCGTATAGATACGCAGTATTTT
CDR3: CASSLRIDTQYF

D: .
J: TRBJ1-1
size: .
V: TRBV7-2
DNA: TGTGCCAGCAGCTTATGGGGCCAAAGAGGGGACGAAGCTTTCTTT
CDR3: CASSLWGQRGDEAFF

D: .
J: TRBJ1-1
size: .
V: TRBV9
DNA: TGTGCCAGCAGCGGCGCTGGGGCCCTGAACACTGAAGCTTTCTTT
CDR3: CASSGAGALNTEAFF

D: .
J: TRBJ2-7
size: once
V: TRBV12-3/TRBV12-4
DNA: TGTGCCAGCAGTTTAATCGGGGTTTACGAGCAGTACTTC
CDR3: CASSLIGVYEQYF

D: .
J: TRBJ2-5
size: .
V: TRBV6-1
DNA: TGTGCCAGCAGTGAGGGAGACAGGAACCAAGAGACCCAGTACTTC
CDR3: CASSEGDRNQETQYF

D: .
J: TRBJ2-6
size: .
V: TRBV28
DNA: TGTGCCAGCAGTTTAATCCACCAGGGGTATTTTTCGGATGGGGCCAACGTCCTGACTTTC
CDR3: CASSLIHQGYFSDGANVLTF

D: .
J: TRBJ1-5
size: .
V: TRBV4-2
DNA: TGTGCCAGCAGCCTGACCGCCGCGTCCGAGCAGCCCCAGCATTTT
CDR3: CASSLTAASEQPQHF

D: TRBD1
J: TRBJ2-1
size: few
V: TRBV2
DNA: TGTGCCAGCAGTGAAGCCGACAGGGGGCATGATGAGCAGTTCTTC
CDR3: CASSEADRGHDEQFF

D: .
J: TRBJ2-7
size: .
V: TRBV10-1
DNA: TGCGCCAGCAGTGGGGCCGGGACCCCTTACTTC
CDR3: CASSGAGTPYF

D: TRBD1
J: TRBJ2-7
size: .
V: TRBV5-3
DNA: TGTGCCAGAAGCTGGGACAGGGGGGGAACCTACGAGCAGTACTTC
CDR3: CARSWDRGGTYEQYF

D: TRBD2
J: TRBJ2-7
size: once
V: TRBV6-2/TRBV6-3
DNA: TGTGCCAGCAGTTACGGACTAGCGGCCTCCTACGAGCAGTACTTC
CDR3: CASSYGLAASYEQYF

D: TRBD1
J: TRBJ2-7
size: .
V: TRBV6-5
DNA: TGTGCCAGCAGCCTCGGGACAGCATCCTCCTACGAGCAGTACTTC
CDR3: CASSLGTASSYEQYF

D: TRBD1
J: TRBJ1-2
size: .
V: TRBV6-5
DNA: TGTGCCAGCAGTTACGGGACAGGGGGGTATGGCTACACCTTC
CDR3: CASSYGTGGYGYTF

D: .
J: TRBJ1-1
size: .
V: TRBV24-1
DNA: TGTGCCACCGTACGAGAACACGGGGGACCTACTGAAGCTTTCTTT
CDR3: CATVREHGGPTEAFF

D: .
J: TRBJ1-3
size: .
V: TRBV9
DNA: TGTGCCAGCAGCGTAACAGCACAGGACACCATATATTTT
CDR3: CASSVTAQDTIYF

D: .
J: TRBJ2-5
size: .
V: TRBV3-1/TRBV3-2
DNA: TGTGCCAGCAGCGCGCCTCAAGGGACCCAGTACTTC
CDR3: CASSAPQGTQYF